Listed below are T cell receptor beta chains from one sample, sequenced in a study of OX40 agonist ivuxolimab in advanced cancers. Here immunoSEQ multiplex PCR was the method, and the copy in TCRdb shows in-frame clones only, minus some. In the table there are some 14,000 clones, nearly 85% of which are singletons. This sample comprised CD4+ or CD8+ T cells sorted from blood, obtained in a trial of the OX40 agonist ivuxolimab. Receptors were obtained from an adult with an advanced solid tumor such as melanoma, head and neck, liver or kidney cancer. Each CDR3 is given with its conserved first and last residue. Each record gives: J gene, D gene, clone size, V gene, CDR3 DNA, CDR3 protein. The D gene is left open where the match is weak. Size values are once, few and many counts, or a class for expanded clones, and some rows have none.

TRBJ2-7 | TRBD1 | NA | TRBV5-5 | TGTGCCAGCAGCACCGACTATAGGACAGGGTCGAGCTCCTACGAGCAGTACTTC | CASSTDYRTGSSSYEQYF
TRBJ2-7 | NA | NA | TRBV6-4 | TGTGCCAGCAGCCCAGGACTTAAAGTGCCTGACTACGAGCAGTACTTC | CASSPGLKVPDYEQYF
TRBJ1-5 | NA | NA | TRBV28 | TGTGCCAGCAGTTTGTTGGAAGCAAAGCCCCAGCATTTT | CASSLLEAKPQHF
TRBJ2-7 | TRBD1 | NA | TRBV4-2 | TGTGCCAGCAGCCAAGATGAATTGCGGACAGGGCTTAGGTTCGAGCAGTACTTC | CASSQDELRTGLRFEQYF
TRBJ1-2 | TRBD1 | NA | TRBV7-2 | TGTGCCAGCAGCCGACTACAGGGGGGTTATGGCTACACCTTC | CASSRLQGGYGYTF
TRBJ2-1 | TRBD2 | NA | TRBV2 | TGTGCCAGCAGTCCCCTCCTAGCGGGAGATTTGAATGAGCAGTTCTTC | CASSPLLAGDLNEQFF
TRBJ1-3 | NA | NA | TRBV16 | TGTGCCAGCAGCCAGTCGGGTGACGGTAGCTCTGGAAACACCATATATTTT | CASSQSGDGSSGNTIYF
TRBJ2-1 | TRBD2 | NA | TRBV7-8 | TGTGCCAGCAGCTTAGCGCATCTGACTAGCGGCTACAATGAGCAGTTCTTC | CASSLAHLTSGYNEQFF
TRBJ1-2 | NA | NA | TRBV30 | TGTGCCTGGAGTGAACCGCGGGGCTACACCTTC | CAWSEPRGYTF
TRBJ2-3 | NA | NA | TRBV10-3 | TGTGCCATCAGTGTGGCAGGGGGGGATACGCAGTATTTT | CAISVAGGDTQYF
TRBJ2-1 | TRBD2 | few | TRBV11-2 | TGTGCCAGCAAAGGGCTAGCGGGGAATGAGCAGTTCTTC | CASKGLAGNEQFF
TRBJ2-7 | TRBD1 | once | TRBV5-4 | TGTGCCAGCAGCTCCGGGACAGGCCCCTACGAGCAGTACTTC | CASSSGTGPYEQYF
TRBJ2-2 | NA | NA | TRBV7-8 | TGTGCCAGCAGTGGAGGGGAGGTGGGCACCGGGGAGCTGTTTTTT | CASSGGEVGTGELFF
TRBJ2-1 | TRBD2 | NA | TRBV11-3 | TGTGCCAGCAGCCTTCCGGGACTAGCGGGAAACAATGAGCAGTTCTTC | CASSLPGLAGNNEQFF
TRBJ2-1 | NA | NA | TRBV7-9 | TGTGCCAGCAGCGACGGACTTTACAATGAGCAGTTCTTC | CASSDGLYNEQFF
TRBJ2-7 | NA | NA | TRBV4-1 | TGCGCCAGCAGCCAAGTTGTAGGGGGGGAGTCCGAGCAGTACTTC | CASSQVVGGESEQYF
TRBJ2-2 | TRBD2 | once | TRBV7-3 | TGTGCCAGCAGGTCTACTAGCGGGGGGATGTACACCGGGGAGCTGTTTTTT | CASRSTSGGMYTGELFF
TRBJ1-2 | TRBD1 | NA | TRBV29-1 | TGCAGCGCACCCTCTCCGACAGGGTCCAACTATGGCTACACCTTC | CSAPSPTGSNYGYTF
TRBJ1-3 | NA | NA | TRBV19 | TGTGCCAGTAGCATTCGAGGAGCTGGAAACACCATATATTTT | CASSIRGAGNTIYF
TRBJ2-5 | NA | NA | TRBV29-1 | TGCAGCGTTGATTGGGAGACCCAGTACTTC | CSVDWETQYF
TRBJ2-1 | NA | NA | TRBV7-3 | TGTGCCAGCAGTCTTGGGACTGACAATGAGCAGTTCTTC | CASSLGTDNEQFF
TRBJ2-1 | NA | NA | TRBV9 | TGTGCCAGCAGAGGCCCGGGGTCGGGAGCCGAGCAGTTCTTC | CASRGPGSGAEQFF
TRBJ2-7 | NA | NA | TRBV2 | TGTGCCAGCAGGGACGGAAGCTCCTACGAGCAGTACTTC | CASRDGSSYEQYF
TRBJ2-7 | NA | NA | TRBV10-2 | TGCGCCAGCAGTGAATCCTCAGGGTCGGGGCAGTACTTC | CASSESSGSGQYF
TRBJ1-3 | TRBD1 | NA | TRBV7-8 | TGTGCCAGCAGCTCGGGACAGGGTTCTGGAAACACCATATATTTT | CASSSGQGSGNTIYF
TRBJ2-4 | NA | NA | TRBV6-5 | TGTGCCAGCAGTTACTCACAGGGACCCGTTCAGTACTTC | CASSYSQGPVQYF
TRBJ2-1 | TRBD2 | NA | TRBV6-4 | TGTGCCAGCAGTGTGACTAGCGGGGGGTATGAGCAGTTCTTC | CASSVTSGGYEQFF
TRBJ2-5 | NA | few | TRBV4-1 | TGCGCCAGCAGCCGTAGGACTGACCAAGAGACCCAGTACTTC | CASSRRTDQETQYF
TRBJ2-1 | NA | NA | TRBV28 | TGTGCCAGCAGTTTCGACGAAGGCCTAAGCTCCTACAATGAGCAGTTCTTC | CASSFDEGLSSYNEQFF
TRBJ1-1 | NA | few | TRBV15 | TGTGCCACCAGCAGCCCCATGGTGTACGGAAGGAACACTGAAGCTTTCTTT | CATSSPMVYGRNTEAFF
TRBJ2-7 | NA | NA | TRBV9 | TGTGCCAGCAGCGTTAGGGGGGGGACCGAGCAGTACTTC | CASSVRGGTEQYF
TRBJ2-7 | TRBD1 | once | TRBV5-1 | TGCGCCAGCAGCCGGTTTCGAGCGGGACAGGGTAACTACGAGCAGTACTTC | CASSRFRAGQGNYEQYF
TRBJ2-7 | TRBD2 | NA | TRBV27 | TGTGCCAGCAGTTTTCCGGCGGGAGACGAGCAGTACTTC | CASSFPAGDEQYF
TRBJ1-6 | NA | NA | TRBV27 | TGTGCCAGCAGTCTTGGGACGAATTCACCCCTCCACTTT | CASSLGTNSPLHF
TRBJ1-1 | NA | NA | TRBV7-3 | TGTGCCAGCAGCTTATTGATGGACACTGAAGCTTTCTTT | CASSLLMDTEAFF
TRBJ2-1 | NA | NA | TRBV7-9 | TGTGCCAGCAGCTTAGTGTCTCGGGGGATCAACTACAATGAGCAGTTCTTC | CASSLVSRGINYNEQFF
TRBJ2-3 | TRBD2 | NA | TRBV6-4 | TGTGCCAGCAGACAACTAGCGGGAGGCACAGATACGCAGTATTTT | CASRQLAGGTDTQYF
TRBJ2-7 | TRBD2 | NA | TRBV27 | TGTGCCAGCAGTCCCCTCTCTACTAGCGGCTCCTACGAGCAGTACTTC | CASSPLSTSGSYEQYF
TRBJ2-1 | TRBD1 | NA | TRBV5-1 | TGCGCCAGCAGCTGGGTACCGGGACAGGGGTATAATGAGCAGTTCTTC | CASSWVPGQGYNEQFF
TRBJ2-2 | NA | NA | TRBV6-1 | TGTGCCAGCAGTGAATTGACCGGGGAGCTGTTTTTT | CASSELTGELFF
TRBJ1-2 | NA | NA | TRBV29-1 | TGCAGCGCAAAAGCCGGGCCAAATGGCTACACCTTC | CSAKAGPNGYTF
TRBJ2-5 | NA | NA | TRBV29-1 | TGCAGCGTTGAAAGCCGGATAAGGGAGCAGTACTTC | CSVESRIREQYF
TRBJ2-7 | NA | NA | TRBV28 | TGTGCCACCTGGGGGCCCGGCTCCCCCTACGAGCAGTACTTC | CATWGPGSPYEQYF
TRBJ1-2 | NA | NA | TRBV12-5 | TGTGCTAGTGGTCCCCACCCATCCAGTGGCATCCATGGCTACACCTTC | CASGPHPSSGIHGYTF
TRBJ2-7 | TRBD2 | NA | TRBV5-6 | TGTGCCAGCAGCCGGGGACTAGCGGGAGTCGACCCATTTCTTGAGCAGTACTTC | CASSRGLAGVDPFLEQYF
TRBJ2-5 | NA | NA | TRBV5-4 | TGTGCCAGCAGTCATAGACAGGCTTCCGAGGGGGAGACCCAGTACTTC | CASSHRQASEGETQYF
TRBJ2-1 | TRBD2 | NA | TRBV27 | TGTGCCAGCAGTTCCGAAGCGGGAGGGATTTACAATGAGCAGTTCTTC | CASSSEAGGIYNEQFF
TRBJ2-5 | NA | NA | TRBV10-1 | TGCGCCAGCAGTCCGATGGGGGGCCAAGAGACCCAGTACTTC | CASSPMGGQETQYF
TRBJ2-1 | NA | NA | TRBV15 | TGTGCCACCAGTCCCGGACTCAACAATGAGCAGTTCTTC | CATSPGLNNEQFF
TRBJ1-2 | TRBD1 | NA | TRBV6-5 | TGTGCCAGCAGCCCCGAACCGACAGGGTATGTGGGCTACACCTTC | CASSPEPTGYVGYTF
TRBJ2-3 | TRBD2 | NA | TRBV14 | TGTGCCAGCAGCCAAGATGGGACTAGCGGAGAGGCTCCGCAGTATTTT | CASSQDGTSGEAPQYF
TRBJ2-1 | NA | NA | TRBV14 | TGTGCCAGCAGCCAGCCCCGTAGGGTTTTCAATGAGCAGTTCTTC | CASSQPRRVFNEQFF
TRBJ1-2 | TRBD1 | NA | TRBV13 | TGTGCCAGCAGCTTACGAGGGGGCGGCTATGGCTACACCTTC | CASSLRGGGYGYTF
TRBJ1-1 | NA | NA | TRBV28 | TGTGCCAGCAGTTCTTTCCTGTGGACAGAGAACACTGAAGCTTTCTTT | CASSSFLWTENTEAFF
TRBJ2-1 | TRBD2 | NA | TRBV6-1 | TGTGCCAGCAGTGAGATCCTAGCGGGGTTGGGGGCTGAGCAGTTCTTC | CASSEILAGLGAEQFF
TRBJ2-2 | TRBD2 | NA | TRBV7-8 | TGTGCCAGCAGCTTAAGTTCCGAAACTAGCGGGAGACCCGGGGAGCTGTTTTTT | CASSLSSETSGRPGELFF
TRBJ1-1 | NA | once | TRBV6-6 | TGTGCCAGCAGTTACGACAGGCCCAACATGAACACTGAAGCTTTCTTT | CASSYDRPNMNTEAFF
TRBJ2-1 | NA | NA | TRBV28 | TGTGCCAGCAGTTTCATTAGGAGGGGCGCGAGCTCCTACAATGAGCAGTTCTTC | CASSFIRRGASSYNEQFF
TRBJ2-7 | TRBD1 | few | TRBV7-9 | TGTGCCAGCAGCATCCTGACAGGGGACTACGAGCAGTACTTC | CASSILTGDYEQYF
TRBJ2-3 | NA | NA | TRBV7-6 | TGTGCCAGCAGCCCCCACTCCCCAATTAGCACAGATACGCAGTATTTT | CASSPHSPISTDTQYF